This record covers a single TCR beta chain. Its antigen is currently unknown. The entirety of the isolated RNA underwent reverse transcription, so expressed TCRB transcripts were sequenced. The repertoire was sequenced with immunoSEQ multiplex PCR; TCRdb's copy has only in-frame clones and lacks some. The table shows almost 250,000 clones, with roughly 15% occurring only once. CD45RO/CCR7/CD25/CD127/CD95/CD27 separated CD4+ naive, central memory, regulatory and stem cell-like memory cells by sorting. The data derive from a study of beta chain features in type 1 diabetes. Whole-study findings and limits: Insertion counts at VDJ junctions were lower in type 1 diabetes patients, who also showed more deletions there. In patients and controls equally, PCR might favor templates that are shorter.

This CDR3 region has 14 residues. Germline V gene sequence: CDR1 KGHSH, CDR2 LQKENI. V lost 3 bases and J lost 1; bases outside the gene matches: 1. The sequenced sample consisted of naive CD4+ T cells from blood. The TCR comes from a woman aged 40 to 50 in good health. The V call is TRBV18, the J call TRBJ2-5; TRBD1 agrees at 8 bases. The CDR3 here is CASSPGQGQETQYF. The DNA for the CDR3 is TGTGCCAGCTCACCCGGACAGGGCCAAGAGACCCAGTACTTC.